The 29 T cell receptor beta chains presented below share a single source sample, sequenced in a study of graft-versus-host responses after intestinal transplantation. These TCRs' antigens remain unknown. This table comes from immunoSEQ multiplex PCR, and its TCRdb copy is limited to in-frame clones, with some not included. The top ten clones hold roughly 0.23% of a sample with 90,000 to 130,000 clones, approximately 90% of them seen once. This sample comprised unstimulated CD4+ T cells sorted from spleen or lymph node cells, obtained before transplant. The receptor source for this set is a human donor who was the organ donor for an intestinal transplant.

This clone was found once. The J gene is TRBJ2-1, the V gene TRBV29-1, with TRBD1 matching 8 bases. CDR1 SQVTM and CDR2 ANQGSEA come from the germline V gene. The CDR3 totals 13 residues. V gave up 7 bases and J gave up 5 bases; unmatched junction bases: 7. The CDR3, as DNA: TGCAGCGCTGGACAGGGAAGGGACAATGAGCAGTTCTTC. Translated, it gives CSAGQGRDNEQFF.

The chain uses TRBV4-2 and TRBJ2-1; the D is unclear. The CDR3 has 14 residues. Deletions cut 1 base from V and 4 bases from J, with 8 bases between. From germline, CDR1 is LGHNA and CDR2 YNFKEQ. CDR3 bases: TGTGCCAGCAGCCAAGTTCTGGCATACAATGAGCAGTTCTTC. Translated: CASSQVLAYNEQFF.

This rearrangement joins TRBV18 to TRBJ2-5, with unresolved D. CDR1 KGHSH and CDR2 LQKENI come from the germline V gene. This CDR3 has 12 amino acids. V gave up 1 base and J gave up 4 bases, with 4 bases separating them. The DNA for the CDR3 is TGTGCCAGCTCACCACTAGGAGAGACCCAGTACTTC. Protein product: CASSPLGETQYF.

The chain uses TRBV9 and TRBJ2-7; tentatively, D is TRBD2 (6 bases). The CDR3 has 16 residues. The germline V gene encodes CDR1 SGDLS and CDR2 YYNGEE. The V and J ends lost 4 bases and 4 bases respectively, with 21 bases between them. The CDR3 loop reads CASSPRGGPGTYEQYF. CDR3 nucleotide sequence: TGTGCCAGCAGCCCTCGGGGCGGCCCTGGGACTTACGAGCAGTACTTC.

This chain links TRBV6-1 with TRBJ2-1, with 12 bases matching TRBD1. This CDR3 is 16 amino acids long. V gave up 5 bases and J gave up 13 bases; unmatched junction bases: 15. The germline V gene has CDR1 MNHNS and CDR2 SASEGT. The CDR3 nucleotides are TGTGCCAGCAGTCAAGTTGGGACAGGGGGCGCGAGGTCCCAGTTCTTC. Encoded protein: CASSQVGTGGARSQFF.

This chain joins TRBV6-5 and TRBJ2-5; a weak D match, TRBD2 (6 bases). Germline CDR1 is MNHEY and CDR2 is SVGAGI. CDR3 length: 14 amino acids. V dropped 8 bases and J dropped 5 bases, with 18 bases sitting between them. In nucleotides, the CDR3 is TGTGCCAGCGCGCGGGACTCCCAGGAGGAGACCCAGTACTTC. It encodes CASARDSQEETQYF.

The chain joins TRBV19 to TRBJ2-2, with D unclear. V gave up 5 bases and J gave up 4 bases, with 11 bases separating them. Germline assignment: CDR1 LNHDA and CDR2 SQIVND (reference sequence). This CDR3 contains 14 residues. The CDR3 loop reads CASSPGPATGELFF. For the CDR3, the DNA is TGTGCCAGTAGTCCCGGGCCTGCCACCGGGGAGCTGTTTTTT.

The chain uses TRBV9 and TRBJ2-3; 8 bases align to TRBD2. This CDR3 region has 16 residues. Germline V lookup: CDR1 SGDLS, CDR2 YYNGEE. V shed 0 bases and J 4 bases; nucleotides not matched to a gene: 7. The CDR3 here is CASSVGGAGVPDTQYF. DNA of the CDR3: TGTGCCAGCAGCGTAGGAGGAGCGGGAGTGCCAGATACGCAGTATTTT.

The table lists this clone with a count of one. The V and J genes are TRBV6-5 and TRBJ1-2; 10 positions agree with TRBD1. With V trimmed by 7 bases and J by 7 bases, 6 bases remained unmatched. Germline values: CDR1 MNHEY, CDR2 SVGAGI. There are 13 residues in the CDR3. The CDR3 loop is CASKGQGGGGYTF. DNA of the CDR3: TGTGCCAGCAAAGGACAGGGGGGCGGTGGCTACACCTTC.

The rearrangement uses TRBV10-3 and TRBJ2-2; TRBD1 aligns across 9 bases. The CDR3 runs to 15 residues. Germline loops: CDR1 ENHRY, CDR2 SYGVKD. J gave up 7 bases and V 6 bases, and 9 bases lay outside the gene matches. The CDR3 coding sequence is TGTGCCATCAGGACCGGGACAGGGTCGGTCGGGGAGCTGTTTTTT. Protein: CAIRTGTGSVGELFF.

V usage is TRBV4-1 and J usage is TRBJ2-7; D may be TRBD2 (5 bases). CDR3 length: 12 amino acids. Trimming removed 0 bases from V and 6 bases from J, with 6 bases in between. Germline V gene sequence: CDR1 MGHRA, CDR2 YSYEKL. CDR3 in amino acids: CASSQDAGEQYF. CDR3 bases: TGCGCCAGCAGCCAAGATGCGGGCGAGCAGTACTTC.

In its sample, this clone was seen a few times. This chain joins TRBV2 and TRBJ1-2; 10 positions match TRBD1. The V segment lost 6 bases and the J segment 4 bases; nucleotides outside the gene matches: 8. The length of the CDR3 is 15 residues. Germline values: CDR1 SNHLY, CDR2 FYNNEI. DNA of the CDR3: TGTGCCAGCAGAGGGGGGCGACAGGGGGCCTATGGCTACACCTTC. Residues: CASRGGRQGAYGYTF.

The J gene is TRBJ2-7, the V gene TRBV6-5; 11 nucleotides line up with TRBD2. The junction had 11 bases not matched to a gene; V was cut back by 5 bases and J by 8 bases. This CDR3 region has 15 residues. Looked up from germline, CDR1 is MNHEY and CDR2 is SVGAGI. CDR3 nucleotide sequence: TGTGCCAGCAGTAGGGGGGGACTAGCGGTCGCTCAGCAGTACTTC. This codes for CASSRGGLAVAQQYF.

J is TRBJ1-1 and V is TRBV27; TRBD1 matches 10 bases. The CDR3 covers 16 residues. J was trimmed by 4 bases and V by 2 bases; bases with no gene match: 7. Germline CDR1 reads MNHEY; CDR2 reads SMNVEV (reference sequence). CDR3 sequence (DNA): TGTGCCAGCAGTTTAGACAGGGGGCGTTGGGGCACTGAAGCTTTCTTT. It encodes CASSLDRGRWGTEAFF.

The chain uses TRBV5-5 and TRBJ2-1; no clear D gene. Trimming shortened V by 0 bases and J by 6 bases, and 10 bases separated the two germline ends. This CDR3 contains 14 residues. Per the germline V gene, CDR1 is SGHKS and CDR2 is YYEKEE (reference sequence). CDR3 amino acids: CASSLGVSGNEQFF. CDR3 bases: TGTGCCAGCAGCTTGGGGGTCTCCGGCAATGAGCAGTTCTTC.

V is TRBV7-3 and J is TRBJ2-5; D not certain. The J call may be wrong; the DNA end is better matched by TRBJ2-7. Germline V CDR1 and CDR2: SGHTA, FQGTGA. The CDR3 loop spans 13 amino acids. In DNA, the CDR3 is TGTGCCAGCAGCTTATTTGGTTCCTACGAGCAGTACTTC. It specifies CASSLFGSYEQYF.

The chain uses TRBV20-1 and TRBJ1-1; D is unclear. Trimming removed 0 bases at V and 8 bases at J, with 7 bases between. The CDR3 runs to 11 residues. Germline loops: CDR1 DFQATT, CDR2 SNEGSKA (reference sequence). CDR3 residues: CSARESDEAFF. The CDR3 nucleotides read TGCAGTGCTAGAGAGTCAGACGAAGCTTTCTTT.

This clone has just one count. The chain is built from TRBV6-1 and TRBJ1-4; TRBD1 matches 9 bases. Germline lookup yields CDR1 MNHNS and CDR2 SASEGT. This CDR3 is 14 amino acids long. V shed 5 bases and J 8 bases; nucleotides not matched to a gene: 6. The CDR3 region has the DNA TGTGCCAGCAGTCGCCGGGACAGGGCAGAAAAACTGTTTTTT. This translates into CASSRRDRAEKLFF.

This sequence joins TRBV7-9 and TRBJ2-2, with D possibly being TRBD1 or TRBD2 (5 bases each). The V gene lost 1 base and the J gene lost 7 bases, with 13 bases spanning the gap. The CDR3 is 15 residues long. Germline values: CDR1 SEHNR, CDR2 FQNEAQ (reference sequence). CDR3 residues: CASSLGPRGGGELFF. DNA of the CDR3: TGTGCCAGCAGCTTAGGGCCCCGTGGGGGCGGGGAGCTGTTTTTT.

As concerns this clone: The sample carries other DNA sequences with the same CDR3. The chain links TRBV18 to TRBJ2-5; no reliable D call. V was pared by 2 bases and J by 3 bases, with 10 bases between. Germline values: CDR1 KGHSH, CDR2 LQKENI. The CDR3 extends over 14 amino acids. The CDR3 nucleotides read TGTGCCAGCTCACCAGGGATATACAAAGAGACCCAGTACTTC. This translates into CASSPGIYKETQYF.

The chain combines TRBV7-9 with TRBJ1-4; 9 nucleotides align to TRBD1. V shed 4 bases and J 8 bases; nucleotides not matched to a gene: 8. This CDR3 is built from 15 residues. CDR1 and CDR2 from the germline V gene are SEHNR and FQNEAQ (reference sequence). CDR3 sequence reads: CASSSRDRDQEKLFF. Written as DNA, the CDR3 is TGTGCCAGCAGCTCCCGGGACAGGGACCAGGAAAAACTGTTTTTT.

This clone was observed a single time. The rearrangement joins TRBV27 to TRBJ2-3, with no clear D. The germline CDR1 and CDR2 sequences are MNHEY and SMNVEV (reference sequence). This CDR3 is 13 amino acids long. The V end was cut by 6 bases, the J end by 4 bases, with 11 bases between. For the CDR3, the DNA is TGTGCCAGCAGGGGCCTAGTGGCAGATACGCAGTATTTT. This translates into CASRGLVADTQYF.

The chain uses TRBV18 and TRBJ1-5; no reliable D call. The CDR3 runs to 14 residues. Germline assignment: CDR1 KGHSH and CDR2 LQKENI. V dropped 3 bases and J dropped 5 bases, with 11 bases sitting between them. The CDR3 nucleotides read TGTGCCAGCTCACCCCCGACCTCCGATCAGCCCCAGCATTTT. Amino acid sequence: CASSPPTSDQPQHF.

The CDR3 protein is CSVGTGAYEQYF. The CDR3 DNA reads as TGCAGCGTTGGGACAGGGGCCTACGAGCAGTACTTC. The chain has TRBV29-1 and TRBJ2-7; 9 nucleotides line up with TRBD1. Germline V gives CDR1 SQVTM, CDR2 ANQGSEA. J was trimmed by 2 bases and V by 4 bases; bases with no gene match: 0. This CDR3 comprises 12 residues.

V is TRBV7-2 and J is TRBJ2-7, with TRBD2 as a possible D gene (5 bases). This CDR3 has 15 residues. V dropped 1 base and J dropped 0 bases, with 10 bases sitting between them. Per germline, CDR1 SGHTA and CDR2 FQGNSA. The DNA for the CDR3 is TGTGCCAGCAGCTTAGTAGCGAAGAGCTCCTACGAGCAGTACTTC. Residues: CASSLVAKSSYEQYF.

The gene calls are TRBV25-1 and TRBJ2-7; 11 bases fit TRBD2. This CDR3 is 15 amino acids long. Germline assignment: CDR1 MGHDK and CDR2 SYGVNS. V trimming: 6 bases; J trimming: 1 base; junction bases outside the gene matches: 5. CDR3 protein: CASRFGTSGSYEQYF. In DNA, the CDR3 is TGTGCCAGCAGATTCGGGACTAGCGGATCCTACGAGCAGTACTTC.

The chain has TRBV2 and TRBJ2-1; tentative D call: TRBD2 (6 bases). V lost 6 bases and J lost 10, with 10 bases in between. This CDR3 has 11 residues. CDR1 SNHLY and CDR2 FYNNEI come from the germline V gene. The CDR3 is CASRRDSEQFF. CDR3 in DNA: TGTGCCAGCAGGAGGGACTCCGAGCAGTTCTTC.

The chain couples TRBV10-1 to TRBJ2-1; no clear D gene. Germline loops: CDR1 WNHNN, CDR2 SYGVQD (reference sequence). Trimming took off 7 bases at V and 3 bases at J, with 7 bases between the two ends. The CDR3 sequence is 12 residues long. DNA of the CDR3: TGCGCCAGCATGGCCGGCTACAATGAGCAGTTCTTC. It yields the protein CASMAGYNEQFF.

A single count supports this clone. The chain joins TRBV6-5 to TRBJ2-7; 8 positions match TRBD1. This CDR3 contains 15 residues. Germline loops: CDR1 MNHEY, CDR2 SVGAGI. Unmatched junction bases numbered 12, after V lost 6 bases and J lost 5 bases. CDR3 bases: TGTGCCAGCAGCCCACCGGGACAGGTCGGCCACGAGCAGTACTTC. This translates into CASSPPGQVGHEQYF.